This entry lists 23 T cell receptor beta chains sequenced from one sample in a study of Tregs in tolerant kidney transplant recipients (dated by TCRdb to about 2019). The time point tag for this specimen amounts to: blood sample drawn before combined kidney and bone marrow transplant. Library preparation employed the immunoSEQ multiplex PCR assay. TCRdb's version of the immuneACCESS table is confined to in-frame rearrangements and falls short of the full clone set. An unresolved V gene accounts for under half of the shortfall where checked; the remainder is of unknown origin. Across this sample there are around 66,000 clones, with approximately 83% seen only once. The biggest ten clones account for around 1.9% of the sample. Source: Tregs from blood, taken before the transplant. These receptors were obtained from a human donor who received a combined kidney and bone marrow transplant.

The chain couples TRBV27 to TRBJ2-7; possibly TRBD2 for D (7 bases). The germline CDR1 and CDR2 sequences are MNHEY and SMNVEV (reference sequence). Trimming took off 6 bases at V and 6 bases at J, with 15 bases between the two ends. The CDR3 consists of 13 residues. The CDR3 bases are TGTGCCAGCAGCTGGGGGCGGGGGACCGAGCAGTACTTC. Protein product: CASSWGRGTEQYF.

This chain joins TRBV13 and TRBJ2-3; TRBD2 aligns across 13 bases. The germline CDR1 and CDR2 sequences are PRHDT and FYEKMQ (reference sequence). V lost 4 bases to trimming and J lost 2 bases; unmatched junction nucleotides: 15. This CDR3 region has 20 residues. In DNA form, the CDR3 reads TGTGCCAGCAGCTGGATCGGACTAGCGGGGGACCCTCACTTCACAGATACGCAGTATTTT. This gives the protein CASSWIGLAGDPHFTDTQYF.

The V gene is TRBV5-1, the J gene TRBJ1-1; tentatively, D is TRBD1 (6 bases). Germline V CDR1 and CDR2: SGHRS, YFSETQ. V shed 1 base and J shed 3 bases, with 16 bases lying between them. The CDR3 totals 16 residues. CDR3 protein: CASSLTGHRVDTEAFF. Here the CDR3 DNA reads TGCGCCAGCAGCTTGACCGGACACAGGGTCGACACTGAAGCTTTCTTT.

The chain combines TRBV7-2 with TRBJ1-5; D not resolved. This CDR3 has 13 residues. With 3 bases removed from V and 7 bases from J, the gap between germline ends came to 10 bases. The V gene's germline CDR1 is SGHTA and CDR2 FQGNSA. For the CDR3, the DNA is TGTGCCAGCAGCTTGGGATTGGGGCAGCCCCAGCATTTT. Translated: CASSLGLGQPQHF.

V is TRBV9 and J is TRBJ1-2, with a weak D call TRBD1 (5 bases). The germline CDR1 and CDR2 sequences are SGDLS and YYNGEE. The CDR3 spans 12 residues. Trimming left V 4 bases short and J 5 bases short, with 9 bases between. CDR3 region: CASSSGWYGYTF. Written as DNA, the CDR3 is TGTGCCAGCAGCTCAGGGTGGTATGGCTACACCTTC.

In this sample, this clone turned up a few times. The rearrangement links TRBV7-2 to TRBJ2-1, with TRBD2 matching 7 bases. The ends lost 6 bases at V and 5 bases at J; junction bases unmatched: 10. The CDR3 length is 15 residues. Germline loops: CDR1 SGHTA, CDR2 FQGNSA. CDR3 bases: TGTGCCAGCAGTCCCGGGACTACCGCCGACAATGAGCAGTTCTTC. Residues: CASSPGTTADNEQFF.

This rearrangement joins TRBV2 to TRBJ2-5; D unclear. The CDR3 is made up of 14 amino acids. Germline V gives CDR1 SNHLY, CDR2 FYNNEI. The germline V and J ends were trimmed by 8 bases and 5 bases, with 18 bases remaining between them. The CDR3 spells CASAPLVGGETQYF. CDR3 in DNA: TGTGCCAGCGCCCCCCTCGTGGGTGGCGAGACCCAGTACTTC.

A single count supports this clone. CDR3 region: CASSAGLAVRGPETQYF. The DNA for the CDR3 is TGTGCCAGCAGCGCGGGACTAGCGGTTCGGGGCCCGGAGACCCAGTACTTC. V is TRBV5-4 and J is TRBJ2-5; 11 bases agree with TRBD2. Germline trimming cut 4 bases from V and 5 bases from J; bases unmatched to any gene: 13. The CDR3 totals 17 residues. Germline V lookup: CDR1 SGHNT, CDR2 YYREEE (reference sequence).

The genes are TRBV11-2 and TRBJ2-1; 8 bases fit TRBD1. The CDR3 covers 15 residues. Germline V gene sequence: CDR1 SGHAT, CDR2 FQNNGV. Germline trimming cut 3 bases from V and 4 bases from J; bases unmatched to any gene: 5. CDR3 residues: CASSFYQGAYNEQFF. CDR3 bases: TGTGCCAGCAGCTTTTACCAGGGGGCGTACAATGAGCAGTTCTTC.

The gene calls are TRBV15 and TRBJ1-5, with D possibly matching TRBD1 (5 bases). This CDR3 spans 16 amino acids. CDR1 is LNHNV, CDR2 YYDKDF, per germline (reference sequence). Trimming took off 3 bases at V and 1 base at J, with 13 bases between the two ends. The CDR3: CATSRGRGSSNQPQHF. For the CDR3, the DNA is TGTGCCACCAGCAGGGGGAGGGGAAGCAGCAATCAGCCCCAGCATTTT.

The chain combines TRBV5-1 with TRBJ1-3; D remains unclear. Trimming left V 4 bases short and J 0 bases short, with 14 bases between. Germline CDR1 reads SGHRS; CDR2 reads YFSETQ. The CDR3 is 16 residues long. The CDR3 DNA follows: TGCGCCAGCAGCCCCCGGCAGCGGTCCTCTGGAAACACCATATATTTT. Translated: CASSPRQRSSGNTIYF.

This sequence joins TRBV5-1 and TRBJ2-6; D is uncertain. The CDR3 contains 18 residues. Germline lookup yields CDR1 SGHRS and CDR2 YFSETQ. Trimming removed 0 bases at V and 0 bases at J, with 13 bases between. In DNA, the CDR3 is TGCGCCAGCAGCTTGGCCGGTGGCTCCCCCTCTGGGGCCAACGTCCTGACTTTC. Translated, it gives CASSLAGGSPSGANVLTF.

This clone was seen more than once but under ten times. V is TRBV9 and J is TRBJ1-2; 7 bases fit TRBD1. This CDR3 has 13 residues. Per germline, CDR1 SGDLS and CDR2 YYNGEE. With V trimmed by 4 bases and J by 8 bases, 8 bases remained unmatched. CDR3 nucleotide sequence: TGTGCCAGCAGCCCAGGGGGGGCTTGGGGCTACACCTTC. Its translation is CASSPGGAWGYTF.

This chain uses TRBV14 with TRBJ1-2; D is unresolved. CDR1 SGHDN and CDR2 FVKESK come from the germline V gene. The CDR3 is made up of 13 amino acids. The V gene lost 0 bases and the J gene lost 4 bases, with 6 bases spanning the gap. The CDR3 protein is CASSQDTLYGYTF. The CDR3 DNA reads as TGTGCCAGCAGCCAAGATACGCTCTATGGCTACACCTTC.

The chain uses TRBV6-1 and TRBJ2-4; tentative D call: TRBD1 (6 bases). The germline V and J ends were trimmed by 4 bases and 3 bases, with 13 bases remaining between them. CDR3 length equals 15 residues. Germline CDR1 and CDR2: MNHNS and SASEGT. CDR3 DNA sequence: TGTGCCAGCAGTGCTGGGGGCGCGGACAAAAACATTCAGTACTTC. As protein: CASSAGGADKNIQYF.

The rearrangement uses TRBV5-1 and TRBJ1-3; D perhaps matches TRBD1 (5 bases). V was shortened by 3 bases and J by 0 bases, with 10 bases between the two germline ends. This CDR3 contains 15 residues. The germline CDR1 and CDR2 sequences are SGHRS and YFSETQ. Here the CDR3 DNA reads TGCGCCAGCAGCTCAGGAGGGACCTCTGGAAACACCATATATTTT. Translation: CASSSGGTSGNTIYF.

DNA for the CDR3: TGTGCCAGTAGTACTCGACATTTCAGCTCCTATAATTCACCCCTCCACTTT. Translated, it gives CASSTRHFSSYNSPLHF. The chain uses TRBV19 and TRBJ1-6; no reliable D call. This CDR3 contains 17 residues. Germline CDR1 reads LNHDA; CDR2 reads SQIVND (reference sequence). V was cut by 4 bases and J by 0 bases, with 13 bases left in between.

In this sample, this clone turned up once. The V call is TRBV2, the J call TRBJ2-5, with 9 bases fitting TRBD1. The CDR3 has 12 residues. V gave up 9 bases and J gave up 5 bases; unmatched junction bases: 4. Germline V gives CDR1 SNHLY, CDR2 FYNNEI. The CDR3 DNA follows: TGTGCCAGTACAGGGGGCTGGGAGACCCAGTACTTC. Its translation: CASTGGWETQYF.

The rearrangement joins TRBV29-1 to TRBJ2-1, with TRBD1 matching 9 bases. CDR1 and CDR2 from the germline V gene are SQVTM and ANQGSEA. V shed 7 bases, J shed 6 bases, and the junction held 13 bases outside the gene matches. The CDR3 runs to 15 residues. The CDR3 reads CSASPGTGSFNEQFF. The CDR3 DNA reads TGCAGCGCTAGCCCGGGGACAGGGTCTTTCAATGAGCAGTTCTTC.

The chain is built from TRBV5-6 and TRBJ1-1, with D maybe TRBD1 (6 bases). Trimming took 4 bases from V and 6 from J, leaving 19 bases between them. Germline CDR1 SGHDT, CDR2 YYEEEE. This CDR3 contains 15 residues. CDR3 nucleotides: TGTGCCAGCAGCCTGCGACAGGTTTTCCGTCCTGAAGCTTTCTTT. Its translation: CASSLRQVFRPEAFF.

Remarks on this clone: At one boundary the junction diverges from the germline segment, which might be a read error. The chain recombines TRBV7-2 with TRBJ2-1; TRBD1 or TRBD2 may be the D gene (5 bases each). The CDR3 has 13 residues. Germline CDR1 and CDR2: SGHTA and FQGNSA. CDR3 sequence (DNA): TGCGGATCCGGGACGGACGTATACAATGAGCAGTTCTTC. It codes for CGSGTDVYNEQFF.

The chain recombines TRBV6-7 with TRBJ2-7, with 9 bases fitting TRBD1. TRBV6-7 is known as an ORF, though its function is uncertain. Trimming took 7 bases from V and 6 from J; bases not matched to a gene: 7. The CDR3 sequence is 13 residues long. CDR3 sequence: CASNRDRVSEQYF. DNA for the CDR3: TGTGCCAGCAACCGGGACAGGGTCAGCGAGCAGTACTTC.

DNA of the CDR3: TGTGCCAGCAGCGACTGGGCAGGAGAGACCCAGTACTTC. It translates to CASSDWAGETQYF. The gene calls are TRBV9 and TRBJ2-5; no definite D call. With 3 bases removed from V and 4 bases from J, the gap between germline ends came to 10 bases. The V gene's germline CDR1 is SGDLS and CDR2 YYNGEE. The CDR3 is made up of 13 amino acids.